This T cell receptor beta chain appears in the sequencing data of a study of T-cell reconstitution after alpha-beta-depleted transplantation in children. This CDR3 comprises 15 residues. Trimming took off 3 bases at V and 7 bases at J, with 16 bases between the two ends. Study results and limitations: Surviving recipient T cells and thymic progenitors underlay high day-60 TCRbeta diversity in some patients.

This clonotype was detected a few times. The antigen remains unidentified. Unique molecular identifiers were incorporated into the prepared TCRbeta library. TCRdb recomputed calls from the PCR reads with MiXCR, one row per CDR3 protein. The table has 700,000 to 950,000 distinct CDR3 sequences, roughly 15% seen once. This TCR came from a male patient younger than 18 who had a stem cell transplant for acute lymphoblastic leukemia, so the T cells may come from the graft donor. V and J are TRBV12-3 or TRBV12-4 and TRBJ2-1, with TRBD1 as a possible D gene (6 bases). This specimen was PBMCs, mostly from graft donor cells, taken 360 days after TCRalphabeta/CD19-depleted stem cell transplant. CDR3 in DNA: TGTGCCAGCAGTTTGCTGGGGGCCCCGGGGAATGAGCAGTTCTTC. It encodes CASSLLGAPGNEQFF.